This passage covers 23 T cell receptor beta chains from one sample sequenced in a study of T cells in Graves' hyperthyroidism and ophthalmopathy. Amplified regions were TCR beta CDR3 sequences from RNA transcripts. First-round RT-PCR targeting the TCR CDR3 was performed with the HTBI primer set. TCRdb analysed the multiplex PCR reads with MiXCR anew, one entry per CDR3 protein. The sample has fewer than 650,000 distinct CDR3 sequences; about 14% are singletons. The material sequenced was blood. Receptor source: a woman in her 40s with Graves' ophthalmopathy.

This clonotype was seen ten or more times. The CDR3 reads CASSIAPGSNQPQHF. CDR3 nucleotide sequence: TGTGCCAGTAGTATAGCTCCCGGTAGCAATCAGCCCCAGCATTTT. The rearrangement links TRBV19 to TRBJ1-5; no firm D call. This CDR3 spans 15 amino acids. V dropped 1 base and J dropped 0 bases, with 7 bases sitting between them. Germline CDR1 reads LNHDA; CDR2 reads SQIVND (reference sequence). Using reference TRBV19 and TRBJ1-5 for the parts outside the CDR3, the full variable domain is DGGITQSPKYLFRKEGQNVTLSCEQNLNHDAMYWYRQDPGQGLRLIYYSQIVNDFQKGDIAEGYSVSREKKESFPLTVTSAQKNPTAFYLCASSIAPGSNQPQHFGDGTRLSIL.

This clonotype was seen at least ten times. The rearrangement links TRBV4-1 to TRBJ2-5, with 7 bases fitting TRBD2. Germline CDR1 and CDR2: MGHRA and YSYEKL. V lost 4 bases and J lost 3; bases outside the gene matches: 14. This CDR3 has 17 amino acids. DNA of the CDR3: TGCGCCAGCAGCCCAGAAGCGGGACGTATAAGAAAAGAGACCCAGTACTTC. Protein: CASSPEAGRIRKETQYF.

The chain combines TRBV6-1 with TRBJ1-1; D is unclear. Looked up from germline, CDR1 is MNHNS and CDR2 is SASEGT. The CDR3 spans 14 residues. V was cut by 5 bases and J by 1 base, with 11 bases left in between. CDR3 residues: CASSKKTANTEAFF. CDR3 in DNA: TGTGCCAGCAGTAAGAAGACTGCGAACACTGAAGCTTTCTTT.

A few counts support this clonotype. J is TRBJ1-2 and V is TRBV30; D is ambiguous. The CDR3 covers 12 residues. Germline-derived CDR1 and CDR2 are GTSNPN and SVGIG (reference sequence). V lost 4 bases and J 1 base, leaving 7 bases between the germline ends. CDR3 in amino acids: CAWTGINYGYTF. CDR3 nucleotides: TGTGCCTGGACAGGAATTAACTATGGCTACACCTTC.

This clonotype showed up just a few times. The chain has TRBV14 and TRBJ2-5; TRBD1 matches 7 bases. Germline V CDR1 and CDR2: SGHDN, FVKESK. Losses at the gene ends were 3 bases for V and 5 bases for J; bases not matched to a gene: 6. The CDR3 is 14 residues long. The DNA for the CDR3 is TGTGCCAGCAGCCAGTTGGGACAGTTGGAGACCCAGTACTTC. Translated: CASSQLGQLETQYF.

This clonotype showed up many times. This could be a read error, since a much larger clone is one nucleotide away. The chain recombines TRBV28 with TRBJ2-5; 9 nucleotides agree with TRBD1. Germline-derived CDR1 and CDR2 are MDHEN and SYDVKM. V was pared by 5 bases and J by 6 bases, with 13 bases of the junction left unmatched. This CDR3 is built from 16 residues. The CDR3 bases are TGTGCCAGCAGTACCTTGACAGGGGGACGGCGGAAGACCCAGTACTTC. Protein product: CASSTLTGGRRKTQYF.

The rearrangement joins TRBV3-1 to TRBJ1-5; 9 nucleotides match TRBD1. From germline, CDR1 is LGHDT and CDR2 YNNKEL (reference sequence). V lost 3 bases and J lost 2; bases outside the gene matches: 20. The CDR3 totals 21 residues. In DNA, the CDR3 is TGTGCCAGCAGCCACAAGTTGAGGGACAGGGTTATCCCCTCGGGCAATCAGCCCCAGCATTTT. This gives the protein CASSHKLRDRVIPSGNQPQHF.

In this sample, this clonotype turned up many times. The chain has TRBV7-2 and TRBJ2-7; maybe TRBD2 (6 bases). The V end lost 6 bases, the J end lost 0 bases, and 18 bases lay between the germline ends. This CDR3 is 16 amino acids long. Germline V gene sequence: CDR1 SGHTA, CDR2 FQGNSA. CDR3 nucleotides: TGTGCCAGCAGTCAAGCCGGAGGGCTCCTCTCCTACGAGCAGTACTTC. Its translation: CASSQAGGLLSYEQYF.

Turning to this clonotype: One end of the junction is discordant with germline, which a read error may explain. This chain connects TRBV12-3 or TRBV12-4 to TRBJ1-1; D ambiguous. The CDR3 covers 13 residues. CDR3 protein: CASRLTWNTEAFF. CDR3 DNA sequence: TGTGCCAGCAGGCTAACATGGAACACTGAGGCTTTCTTT.

This clonotype was picked up many times. The chain couples TRBV30 to TRBJ1-2, with D possibly matching TRBD1 (6 bases). The CDR3 has 15 residues. Germline V gene data show CDR1 as GTSNPN and CDR2 as SVGIG (reference sequence). Trimming took 2 bases from V and 7 from J, leaving 20 bases between them. DNA of the CDR3: TGTGCCTGGAGTTTTACAACAGGGTTCAGACCTGGCTACACCTTC. Translated, it gives CAWSFTTGFRPGYTF.

This clonotype was counted at least ten times. The gene calls are TRBV7-2 and TRBJ2-7, with D maybe TRBD2 (5 bases). Trimming took 6 bases from V and 4 from J, leaving 16 bases between them. The CDR3 consists of 14 residues. The V gene's germline CDR1 is SGHTA and CDR2 FQGNSA. The CDR3 DNA is TGTGCCAGCAGATTGCAACCGGGAATATACGAGCAGTACTTC. Translated: CASRLQPGIYEQYF.

This clonotype has ten or more counts. The chain employs TRBV20-1 and TRBJ1-1, with D perhaps matching TRBD1 (5 bases). This CDR3 is built from 15 residues. V lost 5 bases to trimming and J lost 5 bases, with 21 bases between them. Germline V lookup: CDR1 DFQATT, CDR2 SNEGSKA (reference sequence). The CDR3 region has the DNA TGCAGTGCTGGATTTCCTAGGACAAGTGGTACTGAAGCTTTCTTT. Protein: CSAGFPRTSGTEAFF.

The sample holds many counts of this clonotype. This chain uses TRBV5-1 with TRBJ2-2, with a possible D match to TRBD2 (6 bases). The germline V gene has CDR1 SGHRS and CDR2 YFSETQ. Trimming cost V 3 bases and J 6 bases, with 12 bases left between them. This CDR3 comprises 14 residues. CDR3 sequence: CASSWDSLAGELFF. DNA of the CDR3: TGCGCCAGCAGCTGGGACTCACTGGCCGGGGAGCTGTTTTTT.

This clonotype was seen ten or more times. The chain has TRBV28 and TRBJ2-7, with 8 nucleotides matching TRBD2. CDR3 size: 15 residues. V shed 4 bases, J shed 3 bases, and the junction held 8 bases outside the gene matches. CDR1 is MDHEN and CDR2 is SYDVKM in the germline V gene. The CDR3 region is CASSSPAGDHYEQYF. The DNA of the CDR3 is TGTGCCAGCAGTTCCCCAGCGGGAGACCACTACGAGCAGTACTTC.

This clonotype was detected ten times or more. The CDR3 bases are TGCGCCAGCAGCTTGAATGGGCTAGCGGCGAGTCCCCTCAAAGAGACCCAGTACTTC. This codes for CASSLNGLAASPLKETQYF. V usage is TRBV5-1 and J usage is TRBJ2-5; 7 nucleotides match TRBD2. The CDR3 spans 19 residues. V gave up 1 base and J gave up 3 bases; unmatched junction bases: 18. The V gene's germline CDR1 is SGHRS and CDR2 YFSETQ. Using reference TRBV5-1 and TRBJ2-5 for the parts outside the CDR3, the full variable domain is KAGVTQTPRYLIKTRGQQVTLSCSPISGHRSVSWYQQTPGQGLQFLFEYFSETQRNKGNFPGRFSGRQFSNSRSEMNVSTLELGDSALYLCASSLNGLAASPLKETQYFGPGTRLLVL.

The table lists this clonotype with many counts. The chain combines TRBV19 with TRBJ1-1; 8 nucleotides line up with TRBD1. V lost 5 bases, J lost 9 bases, and 5 bases stayed unmatched. The CDR3 is made up of 12 amino acids. The germline V gene has CDR1 LNHDA and CDR2 SQIVND (reference sequence). The CDR3 loop is CASSFDRGKAFF. CDR3 nucleotides: TGTGCCAGTAGTTTTGACAGGGGTAAAGCTTTCTTT. Using reference TRBV19 and TRBJ1-1 for the parts outside the CDR3, the full variable domain is DGGITQSPKYLFRKEGQNVTLSCEQNLNHDAMYWYRQDPGQGLRLIYYSQIVNDFQKGDIAEGYSVSREKKESFPLTVTSAQKNPTAFYLCASSFDRGKAFFGQGTRLTVV.

This clonotype was seen a few times. V usage is TRBV6-1 and J usage is TRBJ2-2, with 11 bases matching TRBD2. This CDR3 spans 15 amino acids. The ends lost 7 bases at V and 11 bases at J; junction bases unmatched: 12. Per the germline V gene, CDR1 is MNHNS and CDR2 is SASEGT. The CDR3 here is CASNEGTSGPEELFF. In DNA form, the CDR3 reads TGTGCCAGCAACGAAGGGACTAGCGGCCCCGAAGAGCTGTTTTTT.

This clonotype was recorded many times. The chain combines TRBV7-2 with TRBJ2-5, with TRBD1 as a possible D gene (6 bases). There are 13 residues in the CDR3. From germline, CDR1 is SGHTA and CDR2 FQGNSA. V lost 4 bases and J lost 1, with 7 bases in between. The DNA of the CDR3 is TGTGCCAGCAGCTGGACAGTCCAAGAGACCCAGTACTTC. Translating it yields CASSWTVQETQYF.

V usage is TRBV4-1 and J usage is TRBJ2-5; 8 bases match TRBD2. Looked up from germline, CDR1 is MGHRA and CDR2 is YSYEKL. V lost 0 bases, J lost 5 bases, and 8 bases stayed unmatched. The CDR3 length is 16 residues. As DNA, the CDR3 is TGCGCCAGCAGCCAAGAAGGGACTAGATGGAGTGAGACCCAGTACTTC. It is translated as CASSQEGTRWSETQYF.

This clonotype was observed many times. The chain couples TRBV29-1 to TRBJ2-7; D possibly matches TRBD1 or TRBD2 (6 bases each). The CDR3 is made up of 16 amino acids. The germline V gene encodes CDR1 SQVTM and CDR2 ANQGSEA. The V end lost 4 bases, the J end lost 4 bases, and 23 bases lay between the germline ends. The CDR3 coding sequence is TGCAGCGTTGTATGGGCCGGACAGACGGCGGGGTACGAGCAGTACTTC. Residues: CSVVWAGQTAGYEQYF.

In this sample, this clonotype turned up a few times. The gene calls are TRBV29-1 and TRBJ1-3, with 8 nucleotides matching TRBD1. The germline V gene has CDR1 SQVTM and CDR2 ANQGSEA. With 0 bases clipped from V and 1 base from J, the junction kept 5 bases outside the gene matches. The CDR3 contains 16 residues. The chain's CDR3 is CSVEEADRVSGNTIYF. The CDR3 nucleotides read TGCAGCGTTGAAGAGGCGGACAGGGTTTCTGGAAACACCATATATTTT.

The genes are TRBV6-2 or TRBV6-3 and TRBJ1-2; D is uncertain. Looked up from germline, CDR1 is MNHEY and CDR2 is SVGEGT. The CDR3 totals 16 residues. Trimming cost V 0 bases and J 0 bases, with 11 bases left between them. In DNA form, the CDR3 reads TGTGCCAGCAGTTACTCGACGGTAGCCTCTAACTATGGCTACACCTTC. This gives the protein CASSYSTVASNYGYTF.

This clonotype was found many times. The genes are TRBV7-2 and TRBJ1-5; D unresolved. In germline, CDR1 is SGHTA, CDR2 FQGNSA. V shed 5 bases and J shed 4 bases, with 9 bases lying between them. This CDR3 has 13 amino acids. The CDR3 nucleotides are TGTGCCAGCAGCAAAGAAGTTAATCAGCCCCAGCATTTT. Translating it yields CASSKEVNQPQHF.